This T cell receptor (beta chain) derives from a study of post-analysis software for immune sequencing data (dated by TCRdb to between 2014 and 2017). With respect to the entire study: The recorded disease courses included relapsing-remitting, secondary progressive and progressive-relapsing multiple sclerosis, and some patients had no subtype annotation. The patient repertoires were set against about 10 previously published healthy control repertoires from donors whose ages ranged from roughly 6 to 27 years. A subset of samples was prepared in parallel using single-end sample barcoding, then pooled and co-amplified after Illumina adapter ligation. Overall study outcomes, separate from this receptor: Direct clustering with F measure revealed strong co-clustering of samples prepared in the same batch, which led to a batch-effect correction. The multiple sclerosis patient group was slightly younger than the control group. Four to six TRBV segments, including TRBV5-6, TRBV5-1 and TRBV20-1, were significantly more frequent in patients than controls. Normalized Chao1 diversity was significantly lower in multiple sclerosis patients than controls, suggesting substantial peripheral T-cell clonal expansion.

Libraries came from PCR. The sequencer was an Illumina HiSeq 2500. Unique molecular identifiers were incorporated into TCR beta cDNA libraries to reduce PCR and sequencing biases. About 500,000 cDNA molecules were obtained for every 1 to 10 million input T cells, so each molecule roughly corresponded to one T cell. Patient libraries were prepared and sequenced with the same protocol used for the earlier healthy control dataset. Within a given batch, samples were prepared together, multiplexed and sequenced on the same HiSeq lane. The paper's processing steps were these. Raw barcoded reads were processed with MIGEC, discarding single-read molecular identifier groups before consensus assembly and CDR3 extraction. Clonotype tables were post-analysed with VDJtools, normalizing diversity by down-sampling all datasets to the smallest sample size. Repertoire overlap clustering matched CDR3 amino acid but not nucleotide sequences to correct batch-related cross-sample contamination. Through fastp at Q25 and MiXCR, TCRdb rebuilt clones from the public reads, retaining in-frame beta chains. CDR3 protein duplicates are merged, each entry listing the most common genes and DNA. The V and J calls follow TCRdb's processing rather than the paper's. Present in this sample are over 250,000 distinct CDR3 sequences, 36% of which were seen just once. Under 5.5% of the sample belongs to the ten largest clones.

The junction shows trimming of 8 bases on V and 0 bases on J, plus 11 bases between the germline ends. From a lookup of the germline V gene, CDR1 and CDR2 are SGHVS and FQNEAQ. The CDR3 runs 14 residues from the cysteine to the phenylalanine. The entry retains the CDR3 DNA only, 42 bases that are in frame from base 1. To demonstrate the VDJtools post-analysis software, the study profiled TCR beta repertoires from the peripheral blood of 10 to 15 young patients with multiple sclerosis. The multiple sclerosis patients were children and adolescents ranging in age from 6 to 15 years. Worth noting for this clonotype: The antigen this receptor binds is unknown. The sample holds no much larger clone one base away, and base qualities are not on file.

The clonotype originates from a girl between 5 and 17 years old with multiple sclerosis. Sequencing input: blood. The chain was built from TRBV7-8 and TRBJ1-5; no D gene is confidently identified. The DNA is TGTGCCAGCGCGAGGCTAAATAGCAATCAGCCCCAGCATTTT. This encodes CASARLNSNQPQHF.